The rows below give T cell receptor beta chains drawn from one sample of a study of shared clonotypes between healthy human individuals. Repertoires were generated with immunoSEQ multiplex PCR, while TCRdb's copy carries only in-frame clones and drops some. Found here are roughly 2 million clones, roughly 95% of them singletons; the top ten hold less than 0.15%. The material sequenced was naive CD4+ T cells sorted from blood. These receptors all stem from a young man in good health. CDR3s include the opening cysteine and the closing phenylalanine or tryptophan. Fields, in order: V gene, clone size, J gene, D gene, CDR3 protein, CDR3 DNA. A D gene is named only where the DNA matches it firmly. Some rows have no size entry. The others give once, few or many, or a class for an expanded clone.

TRBV28	.	TRBJ2-5	.	CASASRGETQYF	TGTGCCAGCGCTTCCAGGGGAGAGACCCAGTACTTC
TRBV15	.	TRBJ1-2	TRBD1	CATSRDRGQSYGYTF	TGTGCCACCAGCAGAGACAGGGGGCAGAGCTATGGCTACACCTTC
TRBV4-1	.	TRBJ2-7	TRBD2	CASSPWAGEMGEQYF	TGCGCCAGCAGCCCCTGGGCGGGAGAGATGGGGGAGCAGTACTTC
TRBV14	.	TRBJ2-5	.	CASSQAQGGQETQYF	TGTGCCAGCAGCCAAGCCCAGGGAGGCCAAGAGACCCAGTACTTC
TRBV10-2	.	TRBJ2-7	TRBD1	CASSESINRGSYEQYF	TGCGCCAGCAGTGAGTCGATTAACAGGGGGTCCTACGAGCAGTACTTC
TRBV7-9	once	TRBJ2-5	TRBD1	CASSAYGTGGAGETQYF	TGTGCCAGCAGCGCCTACGGGACAGGGGGCGCGGGGGAGACCCAGTACTTC
TRBV9	.	TRBJ1-3	TRBD1	CASSAFYDRVSGNTIYF	TGTGCCAGCAGCGCATTCTATGACAGGGTTTCCGGAAACACCATATATTTT
TRBV30	.	TRBJ1-5	.	CAWSQFNSNQPQHF	TGTGCCTGGAGCCAGTTTAATAGCAATCAGCCCCAGCATTTT
TRBV6-5	.	TRBJ1-3	.	CASSYSSAVSGNTIYF	TGTGCCAGCAGTTACTCCAGCGCGGTCTCTGGAAACACCATATATTTT
TRBV5-4	.	TRBJ2-2	.	CASSFMGTNTGELFF	TGTGCCAGCAGCTTCATGGGAACCAACACCGGGGAGCTGTTTTTT
TRBV5-1	.	TRBJ2-1	TRBD1	CASSEMGQRPYNEQFF	TGCGCCAGCAGCGAGATGGGACAGAGACCCTACAATGAGCAGTTCTTC
TRBV29-1	.	TRBJ1-1	.	CSGRDIAEAFF	TGCAGCGGACGGGACATCGCTGAAGCTTTCTTT
TRBV11-2	.	TRBJ1-5	.	CASSLVPGNQPQHF	TGTGCCAGCAGCTTAGTTCCAGGCAATCAGCCCCAGCATTTT